This T cell receptor beta chain was found in a study of early T cells in non-severe SARS-CoV-2 infection. Study summary: With bulk RNA from unsorted whole blood as input, sequencing yielded unpaired chains. Whole-study findings and limits: Missing private and CD4 specificities, VDJdb matching favored anti-spike CD8 responses.

Of note for this clonotype: Its antigen is currently unknown.

Individual cDNA molecules each received unique molecular identifiers attached to them. In TCRdb, the 5' RACE reads were re-called with MiXCR into one record per CDR3 protein. Altogether tens of thousands of distinct CDR3 sequences are present, 14% being singletons, with the ten largest covering 5% to 7%. Germline CDR1 LNHDA, CDR2 SQIVND (reference sequence). J was trimmed by 7 bases and V by 2 bases; bases with no gene match: 6. CDR3 length equals 14 residues. Sequenced material: whole blood. This TCR was sampled from an adult who was a healthcare worker with PCR-confirmed SARS-CoV-2 infection or an uninfected control (not recorded which). The chain recombines TRBV19 with TRBJ1-1; TRBD1 matches at 8 bases. The CDR3 here is CASSIRQGYNEAFF. In nucleotides, the CDR3 is TGTGCCAGTAGTATACGACAGGGGTATAATGAAGCTTTCTTT.